This T cell receptor (beta chain) came from a study of vaccination and CD4 T cells after COVID-19 (dated by TCRdb to between 2020 and 2023). Concerning the study at large: Every convalescent patient had a positive nasal swab PCR test for SARS-CoV-2, with mild disease in several patients and severe disease in one. In the convalescent cohort there were six males and four females, among whom were two Hispanic individuals, seven Caucasians, two Asians and one multiracial person. Two doses of either the Pfizer-BioNTech BNT162b2 vaccine (n=8) or the Moderna mRNA-1273 vaccine (n=2) were administered to participants. Post-COVID blood samples were collected from convalescent patients a median of approximately 93 days after diagnosis, with a range of about 30 to 161 days. Post-vaccine blood samples were collected a median of approximately 72 days after the second vaccine dose, ranging from about 13 to 250 days. The cultures were stimulated with overlapping spike peptide pools from SARS-CoV-2 and from the common cold coronaviruses HCoV-NL63, HCoV-OC43 and HCoV-229E. As controls, cultures received a CEFX viral epitope pool (the positive control), an HIV-1 Nef peptide pool (the negative control), or no peptide at all. The spike-specific CD4+ TCR repertoire was compared before and after mRNA vaccination in over nine COVID-19 convalescent patients and a handful of infection-naive healthy vaccine recipients.

In its sample, this clonotype was seen a few times. Its antigen is still unknown. No much larger clone is present one base from it, and per-base qualities are unavailable. The library was obtained by PCR. DNA from cultured CD4+ T cells underwent TCR sequencing with the Oncomine TCR Beta short-read assay at the Johns Hopkins FTIC core. The QIAamp micro DNA kit was used to extract genomic DNA from the cultured CD4+ T cells. The Oncomine TCR Beta libraries from cultured CD4+ T cells were pooled using unique dual indexes and then sequenced on an Illumina iSeq 100. On the study's bioinformatics: Non-productive sequences were filtered out, and CDR3s that did not start with C, did not end with F or W, or were shorter than 7 amino acids were discarded. Antigen-specific clonotypes were identified using the MANAFEST web application through comparison of peptide-stimulated wells with reference and other culture wells. To be called positive, a clone needed an FDR below 0.05, an odds ratio above 5, and a productive frequency above 0.1% in at least two of three replicate wells. Cross-reactive clonotypes were defined as significantly expanded in both SARS-CoV-2 spike wells and at least one common cold coronavirus spike condition. Using R version 3.6.1, CDR3 homology was evaluated through Levenshtein distances (stringdist) along with unrooted phylogenetic trees (ape). TCRdb trimmed the raw reads at Q25, called clones with MiXCR and kept productive beta chains. Every distinct CDR3 protein forms one entry, paired with its most common genes and DNA. TCRdb's processing, not the authors' own work, is the source of the V and J calls. The sample yields roughly 20,000 distinct CDR3 sequences; 43% were counted once. The ten largest make up 2.5% to 3% of the sample.

Relative to germline, V is 7 bases shorter and J is 2 bases shorter, with 10 bases between their ends. The CDR3 goes from the cysteine to the phenylalanine over 13 residues. Left in the record is the CDR3 DNA by itself, 39 bases read in frame from the first base. Per the germline V gene (reference sequence), LNHDA is the CDR1 and SQIVND is the CDR2. Overall study outcomes, separate from this receptor: Of the vaccine-specific clones in convalescent patients, 304 of 307, or nearly all, reacted only to SARS-CoV-2 spike and did not cross-react with common cold coronaviruses. Only a relatively small number of convalescent patients were included in the study, and early timepoints following natural infection were not analyzed. Among convalescent patients, a median about 90% of the SARS-CoV-2-reactive clones seen after vaccination appeared only after vaccination, which suggests priming specific to the vaccine. An increase in the median number of SARS-CoV-2-reactive clonotypes from around 20 after infection to roughly 38 after vaccination was observed, but the change was not found to be significant.

The treatment or condition label on this specimen signifies: approximately nine-day PBMC culture with coronavirus spike peptide pools or control peptides (ViraFEST assay). The ViraFEST assay, used in the study, expanded antigen-specific T cells with peptide pools and then identified the expanded clonotypes through TCR sequencing. The positive SARS-CoV-2 PCR tests of the convalescent patients were dated from March to December 2020, before the Alpha, Beta and Delta variants emerged in the United States. PBMCs were cultured at 1.5 million to 2 million per well in IMDM supplemented with around 5% human AB serum and about 10 IU/ml IL-2, with about 10 ug/ml peptide pools added. On days 3 and 7, half of the culture medium was replaced with fresh IL-2-containing medium. CD4+ T cells were isolated after about nine days of culture through negative selection using the EasySep CD4+ T cell isolation kit. Ficoll-Paque Plus gradient centrifugation was used to isolate PBMCs from whole blood, and the isolated PBMCs were then either used fresh or cryopreserved at -140C. Culture conditions were generally each tested in triplicate wells.

The V and J segments used are TRBV19 and TRBJ2-3, with a weak D call of TRBD1 (6 bases match). This TCR came from a human donor who had recovered from COVID-19. The specimen comprised CD4+ T cells from blood, cultured in vitro, sampled after SARS-CoV-2 vaccination. The CDR3 protein sequence reads: CASTGQLTDTQYF. The nucleotide sequence reads as follows: TGTGCCAGTACCGGACAGCTCACAGATACGCAGTATTTT.